The 9 T cell receptor beta chains in this list originate from one sample, sequenced in a study of HIV-infected patients and healthy controls. From the 5' RACE reads, TCRdb called clonotypes with MiXCR, one entry per CDR3 protein. This table has around 20,000 distinct CDR3 sequences, around 20% appearing once. Material for sequencing was CD8+ T cells from blood. The receptors derive from a human donor in good health.

This clonotype was observed many times. The chain couples TRBV10-2 to TRBJ2-2; D gene uncertain. The CDR3 is 13 residues long. The germline V gene encodes CDR1 WSHSY and CDR2 SAAADI. Deletions cut 2 bases from V and 6 bases from J, with 7 bases between. The CDR3 here is CASSEKESGELFF. CDR3 bases: TGCGCCAGCAGTGAGAAGGAATCCGGGGAGCTGTTTTTT.

V is TRBV14 and J is TRBJ1-1; unclear D gene. Deletions cut 6 bases from V and 6 bases from J, with 14 bases between. The length of the CDR3 is 13 residues. CDR1 is SGHDN and CDR2 is FVKESK in the germline V gene. This CDR3 is CASSLSGFSEAFF. Written as DNA, the CDR3 is TGTGCCAGCAGTTTATCGGGGTTCTCTGAAGCTTTCTTT.

The chain is built from TRBV6-1 and TRBJ2-7, with a tentative D call TRBD1 (5 bases). The ends were cut back, 2 bases at V and 0 bases at J, with 20 bases in the middle. Germline CDR1 and CDR2: MNHNS and SASEGT. The CDR3 totals 18 residues. The DNA for the CDR3 is TGTGCCAGCAGTGAATTGGGGATTGGACAACTGCTCTCCTACGAGCAGTACTTC. Protein: CASSELGIGQLLSYEQYF.

The chain recombines TRBV15 with TRBJ1-3; a possible D gene is TRBD1 (6 bases). This CDR3 comprises 15 residues. The V end lost 11 bases, the J end lost 0 bases, and 17 bases lay between the germline ends. CDR1 is LNHNV, CDR2 YYDKDF, per germline (reference sequence). CDR3 coding DNA: TGTGCCGCAGCACCGGGACAAAACTCTGGAAACACCATATATTTT. Protein product: CAAAPGQNSGNTIYF.

V usage is TRBV6-5 and J usage is TRBJ1-1; a possible D gene is TRBD1 (5 bases). CDR3 length: 14 residues. V lost 7 bases, J lost 5 bases, and 17 bases lay in between. Germline V gene lookup returns CDR1 MNHEY and CDR2 SVGAGI. The chain's CDR3 is CASIIGPGGTEAFF. As DNA, the CDR3 is TGTGCCAGCATTATTGGCCCTGGGGGAACTGAAGCTTTCTTT.

The chain has TRBV20-1 and TRBJ2-7; perhaps TRBD1 as D (6 bases). Germline CDR1 is DFQATT and CDR2 is SNEGSKA (reference sequence). The CDR3 extends over 14 amino acids. Trimming took 0 bases from V and 3 from J, leaving 12 bases between them. The CDR3 DNA is TGCAGTGCTAGAGATGGGCTACAGGGCTACGAGCAGTACTTC. It is translated as CSARDGLQGYEQYF.

This clonotype is categorized as medium-sized. The rearrangement links TRBV20-1 to TRBJ1-1; D gene ambiguous. Germline V CDR1 and CDR2: DFQATT, SNEGSKA (reference sequence). Between the trimmed V and J ends, which lost 0 bases and 7 bases, there was a span of 15 bases. The CDR3 loop spans 14 amino acids. CDR3 DNA sequence: TGCAGTGCTAGAGATGAAAGACGCCGCGTTGAAGCTTTCTTT. It encodes CSARDERRRVEAFF.

The sample holds many counts of this clonotype. The chain links TRBV12-5 to TRBJ2-7; 10 bases are shared with TRBD2. This CDR3 contains 14 residues. Trimming removed 4 bases from V and 3 bases from J; junction bases left unmatched: 3. Germline assignment: CDR1 LGHNT and CDR2 FRNRAP. The CDR3 sequence is CASGWTSGYYEQYF. The CDR3 DNA follows: TGTGCTAGTGGTTGGACTAGCGGATACTACGAGCAGTACTTC.

There are many counts of this clonotype. This chain links TRBV29-1 with TRBJ2-1, with 10 bases aligning to TRBD2. This CDR3 is 13 amino acids long. V lost 6 bases and J lost 7; bases outside the gene matches: 6. Per the germline V gene, CDR1 is SQVTM and CDR2 is ANQGSEA. The CDR3 here is CSVTLAGENEQFF. The CDR3 DNA follows: TGCAGCGTCACCCTAGCGGGAGAAAATGAGCAGTTCTTC.